This T cell receptor beta chain stems from a study of blood T cells in healthy people across ages. Study context: Template switching recovered approximately one barcoded beta molecule for every two T cells. Overall study results and limits: Reliance upon unsorted PBMCs precluded definitive naive versus antigen-experienced comparison. Long-lived donors carried more naive CD4+ cells and greater diversity than aged donors.

A second roughly 6 to 11 cycle PCR used barcoded and J-beta primers. TCRdb reanalysed the 5' RACE reads using MiXCR and keeps one entry per CDR3 protein. The repertoire consists of under 1 million distinct CDR3 sequences, with 40% to 50% occurring once and the leading ten covering around 21%. With regard to this clonotype: Antigen unknown.

Germline V gene data show CDR1 as MNHNS and CDR2 as SASEGT. J gave up 0 bases and V 5 bases, and 10 bases lay outside the gene matches. This CDR3 is built from 18 residues. Roughly 9.8 milliliters of peripheral blood were drawn from each donor. This chain links TRBV6-1 with TRBJ1-6; 7 bases map to TRBD1. This TCR came from a man aged 60 to 69 in good health. Sequenced: blood. The CDR3 DNA sequence: TGTGCCAGCAGTCGATCCGGGACAGAAGTCTCCTATAATTCACCCCTCCACTTT. It specifies CASSRSGTEVSYNSPLHF.